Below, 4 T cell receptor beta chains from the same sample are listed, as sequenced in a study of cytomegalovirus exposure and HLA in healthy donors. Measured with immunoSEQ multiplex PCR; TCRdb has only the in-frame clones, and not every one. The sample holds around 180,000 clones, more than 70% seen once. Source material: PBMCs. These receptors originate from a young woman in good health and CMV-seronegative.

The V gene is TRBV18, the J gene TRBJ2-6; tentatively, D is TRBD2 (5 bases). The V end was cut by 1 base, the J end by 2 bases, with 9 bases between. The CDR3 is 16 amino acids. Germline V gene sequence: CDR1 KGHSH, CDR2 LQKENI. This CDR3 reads CASSPRGNAGANVLTF. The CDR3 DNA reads TGTGCCAGCTCACCACGAGGGAACGCTGGGGCCAACGTCCTGACTTTC.

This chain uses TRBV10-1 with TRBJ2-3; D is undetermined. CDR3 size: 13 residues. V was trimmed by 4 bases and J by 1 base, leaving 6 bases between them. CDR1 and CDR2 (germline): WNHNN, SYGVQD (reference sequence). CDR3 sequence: CASSALGTDTQYF. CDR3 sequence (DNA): TGCGCCAGCAGTGCCCTAGGCACAGATACGCAGTATTTT.

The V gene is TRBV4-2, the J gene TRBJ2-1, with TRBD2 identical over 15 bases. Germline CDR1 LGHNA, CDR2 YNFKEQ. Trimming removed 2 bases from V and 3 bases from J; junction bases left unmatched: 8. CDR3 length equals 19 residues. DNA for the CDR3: TGTGCCAGCAGCCAATCCGGGACTAGCGGGAGGTCGGGCTACAATGAGCAGTTCTTC. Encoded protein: CASSQSGTSGRSGYNEQFF.

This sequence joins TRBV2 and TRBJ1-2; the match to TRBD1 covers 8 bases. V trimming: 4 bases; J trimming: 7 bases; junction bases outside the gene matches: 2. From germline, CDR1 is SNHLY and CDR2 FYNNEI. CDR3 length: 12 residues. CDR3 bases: TGTGCCAGCAGTGTAACAGGGGGTGGCTACACCTTC. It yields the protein CASSVTGGGYTF.